The rows below give T cell receptor beta chains drawn from one sample of a study of graft-versus-host responses after intestinal transplantation. Their specific antigens are unknown. Some clones are missing from TCRdb's copy, which holds only in-frame ones; the method was immunoSEQ multiplex PCR. The sample records 90,000 to 120,000 clones, 80% to 90% being singletons. This specimen consisted of unstimulated CD4+ T cells sorted from spleen or lymph node cells, obtained before transplant. The receptors derive from a human donor who was the organ donor for an intestinal transplant. The conserved cysteine and the conserved F or W are not part of the CDR3 here. Each record gives: clone size, CDR3 length, J gene, V gene, CDR3 protein. Size is stated for part of the rows, as once, few or many counts, or as a class when the clone is expanded.

-	10	TRBJ1-1	TRBV15	ATSPLNTEAF
-	13	TRBJ2-3	TRBV19	ASRGIDILTDTQY
-	11	TRBJ2-1	TRBV19	ASSLGSNNEQF
-	17	TRBJ2-1	TRBV27	ASRPLGQATDSSGTEQF
once	11	TRBJ2-5	TRBV18	ASSLHGRETQY
-	12	TRBJ1-6	TRBV7-9	ASTAGAYNSPLH
once	13	TRBJ1-2	TRBV7-2	ASSLVTVGNYGYT
-	13	TRBJ2-3	TRBV5-5	ASSKDISWTDTQY
-	14	TRBJ2-7	TRBV7-6	ASSLVERPIYSEQY
-	11	TRBJ2-7	TRBV5-4	ASSWDRGAEQY
-	13	TRBJ2-7	TRBV6-5	ASSYGGTGPYEQY
-	15	TRBJ2-6	TRBV4-1	ASSQGQGSSGANVLT
-	10	TRBJ2-7	TRBV11-2	ASSLSVYEQY